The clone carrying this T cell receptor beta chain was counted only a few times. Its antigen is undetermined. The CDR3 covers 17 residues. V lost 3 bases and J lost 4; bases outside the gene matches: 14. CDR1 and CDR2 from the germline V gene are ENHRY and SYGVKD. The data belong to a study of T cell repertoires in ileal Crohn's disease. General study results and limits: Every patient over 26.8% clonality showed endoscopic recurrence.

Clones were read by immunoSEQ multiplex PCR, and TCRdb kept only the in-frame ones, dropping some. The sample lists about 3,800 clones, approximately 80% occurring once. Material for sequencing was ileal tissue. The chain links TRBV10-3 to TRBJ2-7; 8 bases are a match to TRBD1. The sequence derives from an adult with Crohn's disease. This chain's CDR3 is CAISDPNLPGTGYEQYF. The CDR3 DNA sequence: TGTGCCATCAGTGACCCTAATCTTCCCGGGACAGGATACGAGCAGTACTTC.